The source of this TCR beta chain is a study of cytomegalovirus exposure and HLA in healthy donors. Germline V gene data show CDR1 as MNHEY and CDR2 as SMNVEV (reference sequence). This CDR3 spans 12 amino acids. Trimming left V 2 bases short and J 4 bases short, with 6 bases between. The PCR used 60 Vbeta and 13 Jbeta primers. Clones were sequenced by immunoSEQ multiplex PCR, and TCRdb holds only the in-frame ones, with some missing. The sample shows some 100,000 clones, around 74% of them seen only once. The chain couples TRBV27 to TRBJ2-7; weak D call: TRBD2 (6 bases). The sequence was obtained from a woman in her seventies in good health and CMV-seropositive. Sequenced sample: PBMCs. CDR3 amino acids: CASSLGGYEQYF. DNA of the CDR3: TGTGCCAGCAGTTTAGGAGGGTACGAGCAGTACTTC.